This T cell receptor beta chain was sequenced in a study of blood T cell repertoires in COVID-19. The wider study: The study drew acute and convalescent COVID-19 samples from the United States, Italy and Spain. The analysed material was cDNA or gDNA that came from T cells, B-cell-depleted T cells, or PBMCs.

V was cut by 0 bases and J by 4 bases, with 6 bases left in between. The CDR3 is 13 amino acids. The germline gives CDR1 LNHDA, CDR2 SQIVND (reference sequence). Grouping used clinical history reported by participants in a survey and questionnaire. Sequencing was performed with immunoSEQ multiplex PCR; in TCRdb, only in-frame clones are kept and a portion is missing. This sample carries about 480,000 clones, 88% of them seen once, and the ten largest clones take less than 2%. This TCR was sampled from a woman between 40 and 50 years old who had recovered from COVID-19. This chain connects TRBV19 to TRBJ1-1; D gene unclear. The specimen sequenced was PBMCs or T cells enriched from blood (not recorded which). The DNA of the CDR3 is TGTGCCAGTAGTATAGACGTCGGCACTGAAGCTTTCTTT. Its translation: CASSIDVGTEAFF.